One and the same sample provided the 19 T cell receptor beta chains below, sequenced in a study of shared clonotypes between healthy human individuals. Using immunoSEQ multiplex PCR, the repertoire was profiled, and TCRdb retains in-frame clones only, with some absent. The sample shows around 2.5 million clones, under 95% of them seen only once. The sample taken for sequencing was naive CD4+ T cells from PBMCs. The subset here: CD45RA+ positively selected. Every receptor here comes from a young man in good health. Some clones in this sample may be carry-over from other donors' samples.

As for this clone: Other DNA sequences in this sample translate to the same CDR3. The V and J genes are TRBV28 and TRBJ2-5; 10 bases fit TRBD2. CDR1 MDHEN and CDR2 SYDVKM come from the germline V gene. The CDR3 length is 15 residues. V lost 4 bases to trimming and J lost 4 bases; unmatched junction nucleotides: 6. The CDR3 DNA reads as TGTGCCAGCAGTTCCAGCGGGAGGGCCCGAGAGACCCAGTACTTC. It is translated as CASSSSGRARETQYF.

This rearrangement joins TRBV30 to TRBJ2-1; 8 bases line up with TRBD1. The CDR3 is 15 residues long. With 4 bases clipped from V and 5 bases from J, the junction kept 10 bases outside the gene matches. The germline V gene has CDR1 GTSNPN and CDR2 SVGIG (reference sequence). The CDR3 sequence: CAWKQKSRGHNEQFF. The DNA for the CDR3 is TGTGCCTGGAAACAGAAGTCCAGGGGGCACAATGAGCAGTTCTTC.

The V gene is TRBV18, the J gene TRBJ1-1; D may be TRBD1 (5 bases). The CDR3 is 15 residues long. Germline V gives CDR1 KGHSH, CDR2 LQKENI. Between the trimmed V and J ends, which lost 3 bases and 0 bases, there was a span of 11 bases. The CDR3 DNA is TGTGCCAGCTCACCGGGGGTTGCGATGAACACTGAAGCTTTCTTT. Translation: CASSPGVAMNTEAFF. Full variable domain (rest looked up from reference TRBV18 and TRBJ1-1): NAGVMQNPRHLVRRRGQEARLRCSPMKGHSHVYWYRQLPEEGLKFMVYLQKENIIDESGMPKERFSAEFPKEGPSILRIQQVVRGDSAAYFCASSPGVAMNTEAFFGQGTRLTVV.

This clone came up once. The chain is built from TRBV5-1 and TRBJ2-6; 7 bases align to TRBD1. The germline CDR1 and CDR2 sequences are SGHRS and YFSETQ. Unmatched junction bases numbered 4, after V lost 3 bases and J lost 4 bases. The CDR3 extends over 15 amino acids. In nucleotides, the CDR3 is TGCGCCAGCAGCTGGGGGACAGACGGGGCCAACGTCCTGACTTTC. Its translation: CASSWGTDGANVLTF.

The rearrangement links TRBV27 to TRBJ2-1, with 12 bases fitting TRBD2. CDR1 and CDR2 from the germline V gene are MNHEY and SMNVEV (reference sequence). The J segment lost 0 bases and the V segment lost 3 bases, leaving 9 bases of the junction unmatched. The CDR3 has 19 amino acids. CDR3 residues: CASSFSLLAGGPSYNEQFF. For the CDR3, the DNA is TGTGCCAGCAGTTTTAGTCTCCTAGCGGGAGGGCCCTCCTACAATGAGCAGTTCTTC.

The chain is built from TRBV18 and TRBJ2-5; 12 nucleotides agree with TRBD2. J gave up 2 bases and V 3 bases, and 7 bases lay outside the gene matches. Germline CDR1 reads KGHSH; CDR2 reads LQKENI. This CDR3 has 17 residues. In DNA, the CDR3 is TGTGCCAGCTCACCGAATTTAGGACTAGCGGGACAAGAGACCCAGTACTTC. Amino acids: CASSPNLGLAGQETQYF.

The chain has TRBV19 and TRBJ2-1; TRBD2 agrees at 14 bases. The germline V gene encodes CDR1 LNHDA and CDR2 SQIVND (reference sequence). The CDR3 length is 20 residues. Losses at the gene ends were 3 bases for V and 4 bases for J; bases not matched to a gene: 14. The CDR3 spells CASSISGTSGRKSSYNEQFF. CDR3 coding DNA: TGTGCCAGTAGTATCTCCGGGACTAGCGGGAGAAAATCGAGTTACAATGAGCAGTTCTTC.

The V call is TRBV7-9, the J call TRBJ2-5; tentative D call: TRBD1 (5 bases). The J call is in doubt because the DNA end fits TRBJ2-7 better. The CDR3 totals 14 residues. CDR1 is SEHNR and CDR2 is FQNEAQ in the germline V gene (reference sequence). The CDR3 nucleotides read TGTGCCAGCAGCTTAGATCCCAGGGCCTACGAGCAGTACTTC. It specifies CASSLDPRAYEQYF.

The chain links TRBV5-4 to TRBJ2-3; 8 bases match TRBD2. The V segment lost 4 bases and the J segment 0 bases; nucleotides outside the gene matches: 7. CDR3 length: 16 amino acids. Germline CDR1 is SGHNT and CDR2 is YYREEE (reference sequence). The CDR3 coding sequence is TGTGCCAGCAGCCAGAGTAGCGGGGTGAGCACAGATACGCAGTATTTT. Its translation is CASSQSSGVSTDTQYF.

This clone has only one observation. The sample has other DNA sequences that encode this CDR3 too. The V and J genes are TRBV18 and TRBJ2-2; unclear D gene. The V gene lost 1 base and the J gene lost 0 bases, with 3 bases spanning the gap. The CDR3 covers 14 residues. CDR1 is KGHSH and CDR2 is LQKENI in the germline V gene. In DNA, the CDR3 is TGTGCCAGCTCACCACTCGCGAACACCGGGGAGCTGTTTTTT. It yields the protein CASSPLANTGELFF.

The chain recombines TRBV2 with TRBJ2-7; no reliable D call. Trimming removed 4 bases at V and 2 bases at J, with 15 bases between. Germline V gene sequence: CDR1 SNHLY, CDR2 FYNNEI. CDR3 length: 15 amino acids. The CDR3 sequence: CASSGPQGTTYEQYF. Written as DNA, the CDR3 is TGTGCCAGCAGTGGTCCCCAAGGAACCACCTACGAGCAGTACTTC.

V gene TRBV6-6 combines with J gene TRBJ1-4; D perhaps matches TRBD1 (5 bases). V was cut by 2 bases and J by 8 bases, with 18 bases left in between. This CDR3 region has 16 residues. Per germline, CDR1 MNHNY and CDR2 SVGAGI (reference sequence). As DNA, the CDR3 is TGTGCCAGCAGTTACCCACGGACTTCAGAGGGGGAAAAACTGTTTTTT. It is translated as CASSYPRTSEGEKLFF.

Here the CDR3 reads CASSVDYEKLFF. The CDR3 DNA reads as TGTGCCAGCAGTGTTGATTATGAAAAACTGTTTTTT. This chain joins TRBV6-1 and TRBJ1-4, with D hard to call. Germline V gives CDR1 MNHNS, CDR2 SASEGT. V dropped 4 bases and J dropped 6 bases, with 6 bases sitting between them. The CDR3 loop spans 12 amino acids.

The rearrangement joins TRBV5-5 to TRBJ2-3; perhaps TRBD2 as D (5 bases). Trimming left V 5 bases short and J 6 bases short, with 16 bases between. Germline V gene sequence: CDR1 SGHKS, CDR2 YYEKEE (reference sequence). CDR3 length equals 14 residues. The CDR3 sequence is CASRRSGGGDTQYF. CDR3 sequence (DNA): TGTGCCAGCAGGCGGAGCGGCGGCGGGGATACGCAGTATTTT. Filled out from reference TRBV5-5 and TRBJ2-3, the complete variable domain reads DAGVTQSPTHLIKTRGQQVTLRCSPISGHKSVSWYQQVLGQGPQFIFQYYEKEERGRGNFPDRFSARQFPNYSSELNVNALLLGDSALYLCASRRSGGGDTQYFGPGTRLTVL.

The J gene is TRBJ2-2, the V gene TRBV11-2, with 10 positions matching TRBD1. The germline V gene encodes CDR1 SGHAT and CDR2 FQNNGV. CDR3 length equals 15 residues. The V gene end was trimmed by 5 bases and the J gene end by 4 bases; junction bases not matched to a gene: 4. The DNA for the CDR3 is TGTGCCAGCAGCCCTGACAGGGGGCCCACCGGGGAGCTGTTTTTT. This gives the protein CASSPDRGPTGELFF.

This chain uses TRBV2 with TRBJ1-1; maybe TRBD1 (6 bases). The CDR3 contains 12 residues. Germline CDR1 SNHLY, CDR2 FYNNEI. The V and J ends lost 9 bases and 5 bases respectively, with 13 bases between them. Here the CDR3 reads CARLSGDTEAFF. The CDR3 nucleotides read TGTGCCAGATTATCAGGGGATACTGAAGCTTTCTTT. The full variable domain, with the rest looked up from reference TRBV2 and TRBJ1-1, is EPEVTQTPSHQVTQMGQEVILRCVPISNHLYFYWYRQILGQKVEFLVSFYNNEISEKSEIFDDQFSVERPDGSNFTLKIRSTKLEDSAMYFCARLSGDTEAFFGQGTRLTVV.

V is TRBV14 and J is TRBJ1-2; D remains unclear. The CDR3 consists of 12 residues. The ends were cut back, 0 bases at V and 8 bases at J, with 7 bases in the middle. From germline, CDR1 is SGHDN and CDR2 FVKESK. CDR3 sequence (DNA): TGTGCCAGCAGCCAAGACCCCACGGGCTACACCTTC. This encodes CASSQDPTGYTF.

V is TRBV10-3 and J is TRBJ1-6, with D uncertain. Trimming took off 8 bases at V and 8 bases at J, with 13 bases between the two ends. The CDR3 runs to 13 residues. The germline CDR1 and CDR2 sequences are ENHRY and SYGVKD. CDR3 protein: CAISPEEDSPLHF. For the CDR3, the DNA is TGTGCCATCTCTCCAGAGGAAGATTCACCCCTCCACTTT.

This clone is a singleton in its sample. The chain employs TRBV30 and TRBJ2-2; D might be TRBD1 or TRBD2, each matching 6 bases. Trimming removed 5 bases from V and 6 bases from J, with 25 bases in between. Germline lookup yields CDR1 GTSNPN and CDR2 SVGIG (reference sequence). The CDR3 is made up of 17 amino acids. For the CDR3, the DNA is TGTGCCTGGGGCACTATCCGGGACTCAGCAGGGGCCGGGGAGCTGTTTTTT. It encodes CAWGTIRDSAGAGELFF.